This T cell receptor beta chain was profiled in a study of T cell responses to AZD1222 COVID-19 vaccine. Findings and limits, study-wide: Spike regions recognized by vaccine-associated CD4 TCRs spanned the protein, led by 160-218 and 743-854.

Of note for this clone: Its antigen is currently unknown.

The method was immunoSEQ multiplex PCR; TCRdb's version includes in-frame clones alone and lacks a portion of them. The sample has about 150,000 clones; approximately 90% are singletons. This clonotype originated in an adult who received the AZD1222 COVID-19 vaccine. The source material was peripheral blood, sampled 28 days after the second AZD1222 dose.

The CDR3 nucleotides read TGCAGCGTTGAGGGACTAGCGGGACCCTACAATGAGCAGTTCTTC. It translates to CSVEGLAGPYNEQFF. The chain joins TRBV29-1 to TRBJ2-1, with 13 bases matching TRBD2. Germline loops: CDR1 SQVTM, CDR2 ANQGSEA. Trimming at V came to 3 bases and at J to 2 bases, leaving 1 base not matched to a gene. The CDR3 length is 15 residues.